This T cell receptor (beta chain) was sequenced in a study of identical twins. TCRdb re-derived calls from the 5' RACE reads in MiXCR, one entry per CDR3 protein. Of more than 400,000 distinct CDR3 sequences in the sample, approximately 16% were seen once. This same sample was also taken into another study, of yellow fever vaccine responses in identical twins.

Sequenced: CD4+ T cells sorted from blood. This receptor was identified in a woman younger than 30 in good health.

The CDR3 is CASSQDSGTTQETQYF. The CDR3 DNA is TGCGCCAGCAGCCAAGATTCCGGGACAACTCAAGAGACCCAGTACTTC. The J gene is TRBJ2-5, the V gene TRBV4-1, with TRBD1 as a possible D gene (6 bases). The CDR3 has 16 amino acids. Trimming pared 0 bases from V and 2 bases from J, leaving 13 bases between. Germline lookup yields CDR1 MGHRA and CDR2 YSYEKL.